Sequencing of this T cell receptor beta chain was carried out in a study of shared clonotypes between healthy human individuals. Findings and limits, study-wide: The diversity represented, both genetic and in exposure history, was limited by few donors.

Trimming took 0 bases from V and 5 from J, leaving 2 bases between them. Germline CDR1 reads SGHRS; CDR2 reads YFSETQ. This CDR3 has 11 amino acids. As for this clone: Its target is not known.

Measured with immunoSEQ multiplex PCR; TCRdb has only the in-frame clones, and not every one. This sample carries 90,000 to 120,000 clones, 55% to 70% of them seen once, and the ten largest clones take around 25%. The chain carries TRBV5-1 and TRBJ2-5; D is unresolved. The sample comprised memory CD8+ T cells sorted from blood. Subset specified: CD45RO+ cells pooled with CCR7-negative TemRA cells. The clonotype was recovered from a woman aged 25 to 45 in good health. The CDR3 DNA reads TGCGCCAGCAGCTTGGCCGAGACCCAGTACTTC. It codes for CASSLAETQYF.